This T cell receptor (beta chain) was profiled in a study of PD-1 blockade in classical Hodgkin lymphoma (dated by TCRdb to 2020 to 2021). Broadly, across the study: A peripheral blood immune signature of response to PD-1 blockade in classical Hodgkin lymphoma was defined using TCR beta sequencing and CyTOF. On the study overall, not on this receptor specifically: Baseline TCR diversity was reported as lower in newly diagnosed patients than in healthy donors, and lower still in relapsed/refractory patients. The study was restricted to a single clinical trial cohort, and the causes of repertoire differences, possibly disease activity or prior therapy, were left undefined.

The sample's time point label, in plain terms: newly diagnosed, previously untreated cHL patient sample. PBMCs from patients with newly diagnosed, previously untreated classical Hodgkin lymphoma were sequenced as a comparison group for the relapsed/refractory trial patients. Peripheral blood was collected in 8 mL Vacutainer Cell Preparation Tubes, from which PBMCs were isolated by centrifugation and then cryopreserved. The Qiagen DNeasy kit was used to extract genomic DNA both from unsorted PBMCs and from the negatively selected CD4+ and CD8+ fractions. Using primers that anneal to V and J segments, immunoSEQ multiplex PCR amplified the TCR beta CDR3 regions. A synthetic immune receptor repertoire was used to minimize amplification bias, and any residual bias was removed computationally once sequencing was done. The authors processed their data as follows. Repertoire diversity was quantified as the Shannon entropy index using custom Python scripts. Unsorted, CD4+ and CD8+ repertoires were analyzed separately, except for combined analyses in which CD4+ and CD8+ sequences were merged in silico. Here the immuneACCESS table is served through TCRdb, limited to in-frame sequences with V and J called. Missing clones are a known gap in these copies; in checked studies unresolved V genes cover under half, and the rest lacks a known reason. The V and J calls and clone size were taken over from that table, and D and trimming were inferred from the DNA. The sample table records fewer than 90,000 clones; nearly 95% of these occur just once. The top ten clonotypes cover more than 2% of the sample.

Unmatched junction bases come to 5, with V trimmed by 3 bases and J by 3 bases. Sequences MDHEN (CDR1) and SYDVKM (CDR2) are obtained from the germline V gene. Including the terminal cysteine and phenylalanine, the CDR3 comprises 14 residues. Of the read, only the CDR3 DNA is kept; its 42 bases are in frame from base 1. A remark on this clone: Its cognate antigen has yet to be identified. One base away there is no much larger clone; base qualities are not given.

The material sequenced was peripheral blood mononuclear cells (PBMCs). The sequence is built from TRBV28 and TRBJ2-7; TRBD1 aligns with 7 central bases. The TCR was taken from a human donor with classical Hodgkin lymphoma. The encoded CDR3 is CASSFMNRGYEQYF. The DNA sequence is TGTGCCAGCAGTTTCATGAACAGGGGCTACGAGCAGTACTTC.